Each of the 27 T cell receptor beta chains below was sequenced from the same sample in a study of CD8 T cells in ankylosing spondylitis. TCRdb analysed the 5' RACE reads with MiXCR anew, one entry per CDR3 protein. Of 150,000 to 200,000 distinct CDR3 sequences listed, 15% to 20% are singletons. The sequencing input was blood, either unsorted or a sorted T cell fraction (not recorded which). The receptors stem from a male donor between 5 and 29 years old with ankylosing spondylitis or in good health (not recorded which).

This clonotype was found many times. The chain combines TRBV29-1 with TRBJ2-5, with a possible D match to TRBD1 (6 bases). The germline CDR1 and CDR2 sequences are SQVTM and ANQGSEA. Trimming shortened V by 7 bases and J by 2 bases, and 14 bases separated the two germline ends. This CDR3 has 13 amino acids. The CDR3 DNA reads TGCAGCGCCTCGGGACAAGATCAAGAGACCCAGTACTTC. It is translated as CSASGQDQETQYF. The complete variable domain, with remaining parts taken from reference TRBV29-1 and TRBJ2-5, reads SAVISQKPSRDICQRGTSLTIQCQVDSQVTMMFWYRQQPGQSLTLIATANQGSEATYESGFVIDKFPISRPNLTFSTLTVSNMSPEDSSIYLCSASGQDQETQYFGPGTRLLVL.

This clonotype was seen at least ten times. The chain carries TRBV4-1 and TRBJ2-3; D may correspond to TRBD1 or TRBD2 (5 bases each). The CDR3 sequence is 16 residues long. Germline lookup yields CDR1 MGHRA and CDR2 YSYEKL. V dropped 0 bases and J dropped 4 bases, with 14 bases sitting between them. The CDR3 DNA follows: TGCGCCAGCAGCCAAGAACAGGAGTTCGGGGCAGATACGCAGTATTTT. Protein sequence: CASSQEQEFGADTQYF.

This clonotype was detected once. The chain carries TRBV29-1 and TRBJ2-1; D unresolved. Per germline, CDR1 SQVTM and CDR2 ANQGSEA. The CDR3 has 12 residues. V was pared by 3 bases and J by 5 bases, with 8 bases between. Written as DNA, the CDR3 is TGCAGCGTTGACTGGCGAAACAATGAGCAGTTCTTC. It is translated as CSVDWRNNEQFF.

The table lists this clonotype with a count of one. The V and J genes are TRBV10-3 and TRBJ1-2; a possible D gene is TRBD1 (5 bases). V was trimmed by 6 bases and J by 4 bases, leaving 12 bases between them. Germline values: CDR1 ENHRY, CDR2 SYGVKD. The CDR3 length is 13 residues. The CDR3 sequence is CAIRGDRSYGYTF. The CDR3 coding sequence is TGTGCCATCAGAGGAGACAGATCCTATGGCTACACCTTC.

This clonotype was recorded at least ten times. The chain is built from TRBV29-1 and TRBJ2-1, with TRBD2 matching over 10 bases. V was clipped by 4 bases and J by 5 bases; unmatched bases: 11. The CDR3 is 16 amino acids. CDR1 and CDR2 (germline): SQVTM, ANQGSEA. In DNA form, the CDR3 reads TGCAGCGTTGTCAAAGGCGTCCTAGCGGGGGACAATGAGCAGTTCTTC. Translation: CSVVKGVLAGDNEQFF.

This clonotype was counted ten times or more. This chain uses TRBV2 with TRBJ2-3; D call uncertain. CDR3 length: 11 residues. The ends were cut back, 8 bases at V and 8 bases at J, with 11 bases in the middle. Germline V lookup: CDR1 SNHLY, CDR2 FYNNEI. CDR3 loop: CASGRVLTQYF. The DNA of the CDR3 is TGTGCCAGCGGAAGGGTGCTTACGCAGTATTTT.

In this sample, this clonotype turned up a few times. The chain joins TRBV6-5 to TRBJ2-7; D remains ambiguous. Germline CDR1 MNHEY, CDR2 SVGAGI. The CDR3 totals 14 residues. The V and J ends lost 2 bases and 7 bases respectively, with 15 bases between them. Written as DNA, the CDR3 is TGTGCCAGCAGTTACCCTATGGCTAGGAAGGAGCAGTACGTC. As protein: CASSYPMARKEQYV.

This clonotype was found a few times. V usage is TRBV28 and J usage is TRBJ1-3; tentatively, D is TRBD1 (5 bases). This CDR3 spans 13 amino acids. Deletions cut 7 bases from V and 4 bases from J, with 11 bases between. CDR1 and CDR2 from the germline V gene are MDHEN and SYDVKM. CDR3 amino acids: CASNRGAGNTIYF. Written as DNA, the CDR3 is TGTGCCAGCAATAGGGGTGCCGGAAACACCATATATTTT. The variable domain in full, with the rest retrieved from reference TRBV28 and TRBJ1-3, is DVKVTQSSRYLVKRTGEKVFLECVQDMDHENMFWYRQDPGLGLRLIYFSYDVKMKEKGDIPEGYSVSREKKERFSLILESASTNQTSMYLCASNRGAGNTIYFGEGSWLTVV.

Many counts were recorded for this clonotype. The rearrangement uses TRBV5-1 and TRBJ1-4; no firm D call. The V and J ends lost 1 base and 0 bases respectively, with 7 bases between them. The CDR3 loop spans 15 amino acids. The germline CDR1 and CDR2 sequences are SGHRS and YFSETQ. For the CDR3, the DNA is TGCGCCAGCAGCTTGAACGAGGCAACTAATGAAAAACTGTTTTTT. This encodes CASSLNEATNEKLFF.

This sequence joins TRBV20-1 and TRBJ2-4; D not resolved. The CDR3 loop spans 10 amino acids. Trimming removed 6 bases at V and 5 bases at J, with 5 bases between. CDR1 DFQATT and CDR2 SNEGSKA come from the germline V gene (reference sequence). This chain's CDR3 is CSADQNIQYF. DNA of the CDR3: TGCAGTGCGGACCAAAACATTCAGTACTTC.

The V and J genes are TRBV10-3 and TRBJ2-3, with 8 bases that match TRBD2. Germline V gene data show CDR1 as ENHRY and CDR2 as SYGVKD. This CDR3 region has 14 residues. Trimming at V came to 7 bases and at J to 0 bases, leaving 3 bases not matched to a gene. The CDR3 DNA follows: TGTGCCATCAAACTAGCGGTCAGCACAGATACGCAGTATTTT. It translates to CAIKLAVSTDTQYF.

This clonotype was counted many times. The chain joins TRBV27 to TRBJ2-1; the D call may be TRBD1 or TRBD2 (6 bases each). CDR3 size: 12 residues. V lost 6 bases and J lost 12, with 15 bases in between. Germline CDR1 and CDR2: MNHEY and SMNVEV (reference sequence). In DNA, the CDR3 is TGTGCCAGCAGCCAAGGGGGGTCTTGGCAGTTCTTC. Residues: CASSQGGSWQFF.

This clonotype was observed at least ten times. J is TRBJ2-4 and V is TRBV12-3 or TRBV12-4; perhaps TRBD1 as D (6 bases). There are 15 residues in the CDR3. The germline V and J ends were trimmed by 4 bases and 3 bases, with 13 bases remaining between them. The DNA of the CDR3 is TGTGCCAGCAGTTCACAGGGTATGGGCAAAAACATTCAGTACTTC. It translates to CASSSQGMGKNIQYF.

This clonotype was seen at least ten times. This chain connects TRBV2 to TRBJ2-7; 11 bases agree with TRBD2. Germline V gives CDR1 SNHLY, CDR2 FYNNEI. The CDR3 totals 15 residues. V was pared by 6 bases and J by 0 bases, with 4 bases of the junction left unmatched. CDR3: CASRVTSGASYEQYF. As DNA, the CDR3 is TGTGCCAGCAGGGTGACTAGCGGGGCCTCCTACGAGCAGTACTTC. The complete variable domain, with remaining parts taken from reference TRBV2 and TRBJ2-7, reads EPEVTQTPSHQVTQMGQEVILRCVPISNHLYFYWYRQILGQKVEFLVSFYNNEISEKSEIFDDQFSVERPDGSNFTLKIRSTKLEDSAMYFCASRVTSGASYEQYFGPGTRLTVT.

This rearrangement joins TRBV18 to TRBJ2-5; D is uncertain. The CDR3 spans 16 residues. Germline CDR1 is KGHSH and CDR2 is LQKENI. With 0 bases removed from V and 2 bases from J, the gap between germline ends came to 13 bases. The CDR3 DNA reads TGTGCCAGCTCACCACCAGGGATGGGGTATCAAGAGACCCAGTACTTC. Protein: CASSPPGMGYQETQYF.

J is TRBJ2-7 and V is TRBV5-5; a weak D match, TRBD1 (6 bases). V shed 4 bases and J shed 2 bases, with 7 bases lying between them. Per germline, CDR1 SGHKS and CDR2 YYEKEE (reference sequence). The CDR3 contains 12 residues. The CDR3 is CASSGGAYEQYF. For the CDR3, the DNA is TGTGCCAGCAGCGGGGGCGCCTACGAGCAGTACTTC.

The chain links TRBV29-1 to TRBJ1-1; D ambiguous. V dropped 3 bases and J dropped 5 bases, with 10 bases sitting between them. Germline-derived CDR1 and CDR2 are SQVTM and ANQGSEA. This CDR3 is built from 12 residues. Here the CDR3 DNA reads TGCAGCGTTGAGTTGGGGAAGACTGAAGCTTTCTTT. It specifies CSVELGKTEAFF.

This clonotype has a count of ten or more. V usage is TRBV20-1 and J usage is TRBJ2-2, with D uncertain. Per the germline V gene, CDR1 is DFQATT and CDR2 is SNEGSKA (reference sequence). This CDR3 contains 13 residues. Trimming pared 6 bases from V and 4 bases from J, leaving 12 bases between. The CDR3 coding sequence is TGCAGTGCCAAACATGCTAGCACCGGGGAGCTGTTTTTT. This encodes CSAKHASTGELFF.

This clonotype was counted at least ten times. This chain joins TRBV29-1 and TRBJ2-1, with 8 nucleotides matching TRBD2. Per germline, CDR1 SQVTM and CDR2 ANQGSEA. V lost 6 bases to trimming and J lost 9 bases; unmatched junction nucleotides: 10. The CDR3 runs 13 residues. The DNA of the CDR3 is TGCAGCGTCCCGGGACTAGACGACCTTGAGCAGTTCTTC. Translating it yields CSVPGLDDLEQFF.

This rearrangement joins TRBV29-1 to TRBJ1-3; a possible D gene is TRBD1 (5 bases). V was cut by 3 bases and J by 2 bases, with 11 bases left in between. The CDR3 length is 14 residues. CDR1 is SQVTM, CDR2 ANQGSEA, per germline. CDR3 residues: CSVDQGQPGNTIYF. The CDR3 DNA reads as TGCAGCGTTGACCAGGGTCAACCTGGAAACACCATATATTTT.

This clonotype came up many times. This chain links TRBV7-7 with TRBJ2-1; 11 positions agree with TRBD2. In germline, CDR1 is SSHAT, CDR2 FNYEAQ (reference sequence). The CDR3 runs 16 residues. V trimming: 1 base; J trimming: 2 bases; junction bases outside the gene matches: 1. The CDR3 nucleotides read TGTGCCAGCAGCTTAGAACTAGCGGGGGCCTACAATGAGCAGTTCTTC. It codes for CASSLELAGAYNEQFF.

This clonotype was detected ten times or more. The chain couples TRBV5-1 to TRBJ1-2, with a weak D call TRBD1 (5 bases). Trimming took off 5 bases at V and 4 bases at J, with 15 bases between the two ends. Germline V lookup: CDR1 SGHRS, CDR2 YFSETQ. The CDR3 is 14 residues long. CDR3 DNA sequence: TGCGCCAGCAGTGGGGACGGTGCCATCTATGGCTACACCTTC. This sequence encodes CASSGDGAIYGYTF.

This clonotype was detected many times. The CDR3: CASSALGLQIDTQYF. DNA for the CDR3: TGTGCCAGCAGCGCCCTGGGACTTCAAATAGATACGCAGTATTTT. V usage is TRBV6-5 and J usage is TRBJ2-3; maybe TRBD2 (6 bases). Germline V gene sequence: CDR1 MNHEY, CDR2 SVGAGI. There are 15 residues in the CDR3. V was clipped by 6 bases and J by 5 bases, with 18 bases between them.

This clonotype has at least ten counts. The chain links TRBV12-3 or TRBV12-4 to TRBJ1-6; 9 positions match TRBD1. This CDR3 is 15 amino acids long. The V segment lost 8 bases and the J segment 7 bases; nucleotides outside the gene matches: 9. The CDR3: CASRGQGLKNSPLHF. In nucleotides, the CDR3 is TGTGCCAGCCGCGGACAGGGGTTAAAAAATTCACCCCTCCACTTT.

This clonotype has a count of ten or more. The chain recombines TRBV27 with TRBJ2-1, with D unresolved. The CDR3 is made up of 10 amino acids. Germline V gene sequence: CDR1 MNHEY, CDR2 SMNVEV (reference sequence). V lost 8 bases to trimming and J lost 5 bases, with 4 bases between them. CDR3 coding DNA: TGTGCCAGCGGGGACAATGAGCAGTTCTTC. Translating gives CASGDNEQFF.

There are many counts of this clonotype. V gene TRBV7-9 combines with J gene TRBJ2-7, with D perhaps matching TRBD2 (5 bases). Looked up from germline, CDR1 is SEHNR and CDR2 is FQNEAQ (reference sequence). V gave up 2 bases and J gave up 0 bases, with 29 bases separating them. The CDR3 has 21 amino acids. The DNA of the CDR3 is TGTGCCAGCAGCTTATTTCGAAATGGCGACTCCGGGAAGGGAAGCTCCTACGAGCAGTACGTC. Encoded protein: CASSLFRNGDSGKGSSYEQYV.

This clonotype appeared many times. The genes are TRBV5-1 and TRBJ1-3; 10 nucleotides align to TRBD1. The trim removed 4 bases at V and 1 base at J, leaving 2 bases unmatched. CDR3 length: 15 amino acids. CDR1 SGHRS and CDR2 YFSETQ come from the germline V gene. Here the CDR3 reads CASSEGQGSGNTIYF. In DNA form, the CDR3 reads TGCGCCAGCAGCGAGGGACAGGGGTCTGGAAACACCATATATTTT. Complete variable domain (other parts from reference TRBV5-1 and TRBJ1-3): KAGVTQTPRYLIKTRGQQVTLSCSPISGHRSVSWYQQTPGQGLQFLFEYFSETQRNKGNFPGRFSGRQFSNSRSEMNVSTLELGDSALYLCASSEGQGSGNTIYFGEGSWLTVV.